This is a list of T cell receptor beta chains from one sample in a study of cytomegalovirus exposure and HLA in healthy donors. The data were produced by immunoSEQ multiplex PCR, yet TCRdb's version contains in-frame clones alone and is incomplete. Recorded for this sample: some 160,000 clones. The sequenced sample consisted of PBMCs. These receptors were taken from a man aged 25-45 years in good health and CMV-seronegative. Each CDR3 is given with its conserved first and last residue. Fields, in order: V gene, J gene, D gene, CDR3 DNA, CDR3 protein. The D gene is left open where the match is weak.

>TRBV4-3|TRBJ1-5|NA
TGCGCCAGCAGCCAAGAAAGGGGGATGTGGAATCAGCCCCAGCATTTT
CASSQERGMWNQPQHF
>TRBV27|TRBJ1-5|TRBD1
TGTGCCAGCAGTTTAAGTTGGGACAGAGGCAATCAGCCCCAGCATTTT
CASSLSWDRGNQPQHF
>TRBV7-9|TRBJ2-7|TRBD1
TGTGCCAGCAGCTTAACCCCGGGACAGGGCACCTACGAGCAGTACTTC
CASSLTPGQGTYEQYF
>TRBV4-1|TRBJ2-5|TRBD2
TGCGCCAGCAGCCAAGATTTAGGCGGGAGTGAGACCCAGTACTTC
CASSQDLGGSETQYF
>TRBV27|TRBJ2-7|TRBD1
TGTGCCAGCAGTTTCTTGGGACAGGGGTACGAGCAGTACTTC
CASSFLGQGYEQYF
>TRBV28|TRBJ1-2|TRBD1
TGTGCCAGCAGCTACCCCGGGAGGACAGGGGTACACTATGGCTACACCTTC
CASSYPGRTGVHYGYTF
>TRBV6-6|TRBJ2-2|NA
TGTGCCAGCAGAAACGGACAGAACACCGGGGAGCTGTTTTTT
CASRNGQNTGELFF
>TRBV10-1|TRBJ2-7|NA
TGCGCCAGCAGTGAATCGGGGAGGAGGTACGAGCAGTACTTC
CASSESGRRYEQYF
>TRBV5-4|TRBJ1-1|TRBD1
TGTGCCAGCAGCACCCGGGACAGTCTCCACCCGAACACTGAAGCTTTCTTT
CASSTRDSLHPNTEAFF
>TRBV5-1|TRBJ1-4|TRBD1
TGCGCCAGCAGCTTGAAGTCCGGGACAGGGAACGAAAAACTGTTTTTT
CASSLKSGTGNEKLFF
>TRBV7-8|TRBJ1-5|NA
TGTGCCAGCAGCCCCAGCGGGAGGGGAGGTCAGCCCCAGCATTTT
CASSPSGRGGQPQHF
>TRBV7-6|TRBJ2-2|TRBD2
TGTGCCAGCAGCTTACGTACACTAGCGGATACCGGGGAGCTGTTTTTT
CASSLRTLADTGELFF
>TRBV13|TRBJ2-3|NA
TGTGCCAGCAGTCCAGTGGCGGAGAGCACAGATACGCAGTATTTT
CASSPVAESTDTQYF
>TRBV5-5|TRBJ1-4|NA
TGTGCCAGCAGCTTGGCCAACGAGGTGGAAAAACTGTTTTTT
CASSLANEVEKLFF
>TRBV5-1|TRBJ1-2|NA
TGCGCCAGCAGCTTGGGTCAGGGAGGGATGGAAACCTTC
CASSLGQGGMETF
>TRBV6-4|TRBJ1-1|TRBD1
TGTGCCAGCAGTGACTCCAGGACAGGGGGCCCCACTGAAGCTTTCTTT
CASSDSRTGGPTEAFF
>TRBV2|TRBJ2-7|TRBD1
TGTGCCAGTGCCGGACAGGGGGCTTTCTACGAGCAGTACTTC
CASAGQGAFYEQYF
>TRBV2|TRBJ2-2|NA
TGTGCCAGCAGTCAATTGCGGGTGAACACCGGGGAGCTGTTTTTT
CASSQLRVNTGELFF
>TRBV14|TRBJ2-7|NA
TGTGCCAGCAGCCAAAGCGCCCACTACTCCTACGAGCAGTACTTC
CASSQSAHYSYEQYF
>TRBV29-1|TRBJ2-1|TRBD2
TGCAGCGCGAGAGGACTAGCGGGCCTCAATGAGCAGTTCTTC
CSARGLAGLNEQFF
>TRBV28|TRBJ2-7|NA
TGTGCCAGCGCTAGGCGGTCCTACGAGCAGTACTTC
CASARRSYEQYF
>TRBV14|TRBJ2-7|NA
TGTGCCAGCAGCCAAGTTCGGCAGGGCGAGCAGTACTTC
CASSQVRQGEQYF
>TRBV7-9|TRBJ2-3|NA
TGTGCCAGCAGCTTGTCAGAGGGGGGCACAGATACGCAGTATTTT
CASSLSEGGTDTQYF
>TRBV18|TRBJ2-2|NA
TGTGCCAGCTCACCACAACAGGGCCCGGGCACCGGGGAGCTGTTTTTT
CASSPQQGPGTGELFF
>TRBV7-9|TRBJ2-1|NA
TGTGCCAGCCGCAGGTCCAATGAGCAGTTCTTC
CASRRSNEQFF
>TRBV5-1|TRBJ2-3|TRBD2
TGCGCCAGCAGCCCTCTAAAAACTAGCGAGGATACGCAGTATTTT
CASSPLKTSEDTQYF
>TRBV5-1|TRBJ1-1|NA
TGCGCCAGCAGCTTGGAGGCCAGGGATCATGATGAAGCTTTCTTT
CASSLEARDHDEAFF
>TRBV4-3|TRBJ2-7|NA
TGCGCCAGCAGCCAAACGGGAGCCGACTACGAGCAGTACTTC
CASSQTGADYEQYF
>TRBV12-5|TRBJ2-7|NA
TGTGCTAGTGGTTTGCTTCAGGGAAGAAACGAGCAGTACTTC
CASGLLQGRNEQYF
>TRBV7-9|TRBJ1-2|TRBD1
TGTGCCAGCAGCACTCAAATCACAGGGGTCGATGGCTACACCTTC
CASSTQITGVDGYTF
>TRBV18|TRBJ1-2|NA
TGTGCCAGCTCAAACGGGATTGGGGATGGCTACACCTTC
CASSNGIGDGYTF
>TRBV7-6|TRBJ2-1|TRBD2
TGTGCCAGCAGCTTAGGTGTGGCGAGGACTAGCGGGTTGGAGTTCTTC
CASSLGVARTSGLEFF
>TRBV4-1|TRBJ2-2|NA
TGCGCCAGCAGCCAGATGCTTTACGAGCAAACCGGGGAGCTGTTTTTT
CASSQMLYEQTGELFF
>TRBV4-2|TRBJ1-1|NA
TGTGCCAGCACCGACACTCCAGGGGTGAACACTGAAGCTTTCTTT
CASTDTPGVNTEAFF
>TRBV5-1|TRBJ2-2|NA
TGCGCCAGCATGCCCACCTCGGACACCGGGGAGCTGTTTTTT
CASMPTSDTGELFF